This TCR beta chain came from a study of blood T cell repertoires in COVID-19. Background on the study: Samples of COVID-19 (acute and convalescent) were obtained from the United States, Italy and Spain. PBMCs, B-cell-depleted T cells, or T cells provided the cDNA or gDNA that made up the material.

The germline gives CDR1 MNHEY, CDR2 SMNVEV (reference sequence). This CDR3 spans 16 amino acids. The junction had 11 bases not matched to a gene; V was cut back by 6 bases and J by 1 base. Per the study methods: It was from reference gene primer amplification that nucleated cell counts were estimated. The assay was immunoSEQ multiplex PCR, and TCRdb's table has in-frame clones only and misses some. V and J calls and clone size are as listed in that table; D and trimming were resolved from the DNA. The sample records 65,000 to 85,000 clones, about nine tenths being singletons. The sequenced sample was peripheral blood. The TCR comes from a human donor in a cohort sampled during active COVID-19. V gene TRBV27 combines with J gene TRBJ2-7; TRBD2 aligns across 8 bases. The CDR3 is CASSPSGGGMSYEQYF. The CDR3 DNA follows: TGTGCCAGCAGCCCCAGCGGCGGGGGGATGTCCTACGAGCAGTACTTC.